This T cell receptor beta chain comes out of a study of cytomegalovirus exposure and HLA in healthy donors. This CDR3 is 15 amino acids long. Germline assignment: CDR1 MGHDK and CDR2 SYGVNS. V gave up 1 base and J gave up 8 bases; unmatched junction bases: 3. Healthy individuals who donated bone marrow served as the donors. The PCR contained 60 Vbeta and 13 Jbeta primers. The data were produced by immunoSEQ multiplex PCR, yet TCRdb's version contains in-frame clones alone and is incomplete. The sample consists of some 240,000 clones, around 90% of them appearing once. J is TRBJ2-1 and V is TRBV25-1; 12 bases are a match to TRBD2. This receptor was identified in a girl under 10 years old in good health and CMV-seronegative. Sequencing was performed on PBMCs. The CDR3 coding sequence is TGTGCCAGCAGTGAATCTAGCGGGGGGGCTGATGAGCAGTTCTTC. Translation gives CASSESSGGADEQFF.